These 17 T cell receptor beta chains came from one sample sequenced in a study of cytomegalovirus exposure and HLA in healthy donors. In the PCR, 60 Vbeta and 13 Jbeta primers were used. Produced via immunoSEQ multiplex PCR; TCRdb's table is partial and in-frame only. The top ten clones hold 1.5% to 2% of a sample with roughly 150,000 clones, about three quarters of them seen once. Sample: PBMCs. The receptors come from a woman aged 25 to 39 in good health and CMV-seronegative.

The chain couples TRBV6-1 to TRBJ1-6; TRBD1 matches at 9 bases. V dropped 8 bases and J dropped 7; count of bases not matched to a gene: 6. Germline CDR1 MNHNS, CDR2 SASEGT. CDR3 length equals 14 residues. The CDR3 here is CASSTGQGNSPLHF. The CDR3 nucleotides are TGTGCCAGCTCGACTGGACAGGGGAATTCACCCCTCCACTTT.

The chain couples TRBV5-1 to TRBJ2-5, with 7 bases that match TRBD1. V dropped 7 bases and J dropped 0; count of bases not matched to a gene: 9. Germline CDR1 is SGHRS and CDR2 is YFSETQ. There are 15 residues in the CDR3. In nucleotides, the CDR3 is TGCGCCAGCCTGAGGGACAGTTCGTACCAAGAGACCCAGTACTTC. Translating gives CASLRDSSYQETQYF.

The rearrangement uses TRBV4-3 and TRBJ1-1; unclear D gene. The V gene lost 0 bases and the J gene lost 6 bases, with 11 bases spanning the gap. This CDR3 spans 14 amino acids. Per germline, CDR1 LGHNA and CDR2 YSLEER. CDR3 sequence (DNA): TGCGCCAGCAGCCAAGATAGCGGAGCTGCTGAAGCTTTCTTT. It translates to CASSQDSGAAEAFF.

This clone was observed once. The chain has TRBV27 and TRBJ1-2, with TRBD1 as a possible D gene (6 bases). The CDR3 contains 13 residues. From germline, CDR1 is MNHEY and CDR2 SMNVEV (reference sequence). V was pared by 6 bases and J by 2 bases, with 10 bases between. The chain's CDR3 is CASSVQGNYGYTF. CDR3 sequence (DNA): TGTGCCAGCAGCGTACAGGGAAACTATGGCTACACCTTC.

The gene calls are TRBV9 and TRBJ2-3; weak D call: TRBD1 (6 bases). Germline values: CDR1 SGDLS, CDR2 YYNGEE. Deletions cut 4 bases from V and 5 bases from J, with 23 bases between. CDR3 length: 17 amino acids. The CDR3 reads CASSPKSSGEGGDTQYF. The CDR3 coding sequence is TGTGCCAGCAGCCCAAAATCCTCAGGGGAAGGAGGAGATACGCAGTATTTT. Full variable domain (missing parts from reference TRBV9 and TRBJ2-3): DSGVTQTPKHLITATGQRVTLRCSPRSGDLSVYWYQQSLDQGLQFLIQYYNGEERAKGNILERFSAQQFPDLHSELNLSSLELGDSALYFCASSPKSSGEGGDTQYFGPGTRLTVL.

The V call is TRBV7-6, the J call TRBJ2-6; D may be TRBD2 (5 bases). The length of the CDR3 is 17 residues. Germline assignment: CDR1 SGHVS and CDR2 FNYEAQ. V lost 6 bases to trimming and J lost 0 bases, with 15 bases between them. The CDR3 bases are TGTGCCAGCAGTCCATTAAGGGAGTTCTCTGGGGCCAACGTCCTGACTTTC. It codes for CASSPLREFSGANVLTF.

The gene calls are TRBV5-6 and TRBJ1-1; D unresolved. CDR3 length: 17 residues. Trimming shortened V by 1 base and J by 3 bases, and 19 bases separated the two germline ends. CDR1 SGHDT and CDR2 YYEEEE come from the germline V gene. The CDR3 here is CASSLWQVEQWDTEAFF. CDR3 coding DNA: TGTGCCAGCAGCTTGTGGCAGGTCGAGCAGTGGGACACTGAAGCTTTCTTT.

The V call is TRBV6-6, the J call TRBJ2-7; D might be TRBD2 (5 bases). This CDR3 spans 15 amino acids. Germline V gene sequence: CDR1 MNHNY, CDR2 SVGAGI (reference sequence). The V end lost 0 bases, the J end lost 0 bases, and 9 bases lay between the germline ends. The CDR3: CASSYSSGDSYEQYF. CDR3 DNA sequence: TGTGCCAGCAGTTACTCCTCCGGGGACTCCTACGAGCAGTACTTC.

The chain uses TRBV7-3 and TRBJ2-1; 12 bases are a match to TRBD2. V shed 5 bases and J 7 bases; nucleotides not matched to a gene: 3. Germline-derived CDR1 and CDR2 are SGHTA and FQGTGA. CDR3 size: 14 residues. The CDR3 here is CASSRTSGENEQFF. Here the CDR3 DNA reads TGTGCCAGCAGCCGGACTAGCGGGGAGAATGAGCAGTTCTTC. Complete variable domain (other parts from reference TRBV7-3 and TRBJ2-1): GAGVSQTPSNKVTEKGKYVELRCDPISGHTALYWYRQSLGQGPEFLIYFQGTGAADDSGLPNDRFFAVRPEGSVSTLKIQRTERGDSAVYLCASSRTSGENEQFFGPGTRLTVL.

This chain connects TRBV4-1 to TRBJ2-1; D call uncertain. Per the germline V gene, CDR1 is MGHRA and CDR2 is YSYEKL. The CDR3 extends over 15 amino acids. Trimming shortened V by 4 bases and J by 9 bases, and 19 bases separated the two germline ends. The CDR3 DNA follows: TGCGCCAGCAGCCCCCCCGAGCTCGTCTCAGGTGAGCAGTTCTTC. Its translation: CASSPPELVSGEQFF.

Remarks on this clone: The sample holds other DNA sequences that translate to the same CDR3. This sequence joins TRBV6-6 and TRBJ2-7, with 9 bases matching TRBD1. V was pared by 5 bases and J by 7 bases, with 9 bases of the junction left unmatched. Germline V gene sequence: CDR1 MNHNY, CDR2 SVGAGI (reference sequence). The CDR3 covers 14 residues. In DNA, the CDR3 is TGTGCCAGCAGTCCGGGACAGGGTGTATGGGAGCAGTACTTC. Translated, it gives CASSPGQGVWEQYF.

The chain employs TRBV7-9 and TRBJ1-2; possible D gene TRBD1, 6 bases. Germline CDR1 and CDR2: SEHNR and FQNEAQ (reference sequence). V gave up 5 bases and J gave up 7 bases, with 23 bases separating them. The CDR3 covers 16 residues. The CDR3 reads CASSASQGGWAAGYTF. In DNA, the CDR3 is TGTGCCAGCAGCGCCTCCCAAGGGGGATGGGCTGCTGGCTACACCTTC.

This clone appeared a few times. CDR3 residues: CASSQQRTGDYEQYF. The CDR3 nucleotides read TGTGCCAGCAGCCAACAAAGGACAGGGGACTACGAGCAGTACTTC. The chain carries TRBV11-2 and TRBJ2-7, with 9 bases matching TRBD1. Unmatched junction bases numbered 8, after V lost 5 bases and J lost 3 bases. This CDR3 has 15 residues. CDR1 and CDR2 (germline): SGHAT, FQNNGV.

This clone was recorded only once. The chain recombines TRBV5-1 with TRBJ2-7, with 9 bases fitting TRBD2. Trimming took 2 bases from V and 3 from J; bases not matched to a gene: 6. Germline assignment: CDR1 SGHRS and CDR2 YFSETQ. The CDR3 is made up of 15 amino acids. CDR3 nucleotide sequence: TGCGCCAGCAGCTTCCTGGAGCGGGGGGACTACGAGCAGTACTTC. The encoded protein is CASSFLERGDYEQYF.

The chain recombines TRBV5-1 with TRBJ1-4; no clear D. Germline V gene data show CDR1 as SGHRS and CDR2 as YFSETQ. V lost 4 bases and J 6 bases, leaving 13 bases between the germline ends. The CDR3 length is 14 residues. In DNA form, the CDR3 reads TGCGCCAGCAGCCCCGGGGTCCTTTATGAAAAACTGTTTTTT. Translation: CASSPGVLYEKLFF.

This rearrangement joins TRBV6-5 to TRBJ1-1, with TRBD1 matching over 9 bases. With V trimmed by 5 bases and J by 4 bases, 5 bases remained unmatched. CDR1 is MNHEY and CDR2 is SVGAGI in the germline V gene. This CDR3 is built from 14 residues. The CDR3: CASSSRDRATEAFF. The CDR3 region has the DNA TGTGCCAGCAGTAGCCGGGACAGGGCCACTGAAGCTTTCTTT.

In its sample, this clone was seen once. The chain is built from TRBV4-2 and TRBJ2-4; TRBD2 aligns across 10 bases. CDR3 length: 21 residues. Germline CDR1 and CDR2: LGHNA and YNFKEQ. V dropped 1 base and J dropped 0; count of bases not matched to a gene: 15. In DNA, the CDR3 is TGTGCCAGCAGCCAAGTCCAAGCGGGGGGGCTAAGGGCTGTAGCCAAAAACATTCAGTACTTC. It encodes CASSQVQAGGLRAVAKNIQYF.